These 24 T cell receptor beta chains share one sample of origin, sequenced in a study of T-cell memory formation after mild COVID-19. TCRdb passed the 5' RACE reads through MiXCR, listing each CDR3 protein once. This sample has fewer than 150,000 distinct CDR3 sequences, with 5% to 6.5% found just once. Sequencing was carried out using PBMCs or a T cell subset sorted from them (not recorded which). These receptors originate from an adult woman who had mild COVID-19 (a few samples of this study predate the infection). Cell type and time point are not known.

This clonotype was found a few times. The chain recombines TRBV20-1 with TRBJ2-1, with a weak D call TRBD1 (5 bases). Per germline, CDR1 DFQATT and CDR2 SNEGSKA (reference sequence). V was clipped by 3 bases and J by 3 bases, with 15 bases between them. This CDR3 has 15 residues. This chain's CDR3 is CSASQARVDYNEQFF. DNA of the CDR3: TGCAGTGCTAGTCAGGCCAGGGTAGACTACAATGAGCAGTTCTTC.

This clonotype has a count of ten or more. This chain uses TRBV11-2 with TRBJ2-1; D tentatively fits TRBD1 or TRBD2 (5 bases each). This CDR3 region has 15 residues. Deletions cut 2 bases from V and 8 bases from J, with 16 bases between. Looked up from germline, CDR1 is SGHAT and CDR2 is FQNNGV. CDR3 nucleotides: TGTGCCAGCAGCTTAATTGGGGGAGTGGGCGATGAGCAGTTCTTC. This encodes CASSLIGGVGDEQFF. The variable domain in full, completed from reference TRBV11-2 and TRBJ2-1, reads EAGVAQSPRYKIIEKRQSVAFWCNPISGHATLYWYQQILGQGPKLLIQFQNNGVVDDSQLPKDRFSAERLKGVDSTLKIQPAKLEDSAVYLCASSLIGGVGDEQFFGPGTRLTVL.

This clonotype was seen at least ten times. V usage is TRBV20-1 and J usage is TRBJ2-7, with 7 bases fitting TRBD2. Germline lookup yields CDR1 DFQATT and CDR2 SNEGSKA (reference sequence). V dropped 6 bases and J dropped 0; count of bases not matched to a gene: 14. There are 16 residues in the CDR3. The DNA of the CDR3 is TGCAGTGCCTTGGGGGTGACGGGAGGACACTCCTACGAGCAGTACTTC. This gives the protein CSALGVTGGHSYEQYF.

This clonotype occurred many times. The chain employs TRBV12-3 or TRBV12-4 and TRBJ1-1, with D possibly TRBD1 on 5 matching bases. Trimming removed 2 bases at V and 6 bases at J, with 7 bases between. This CDR3 spans 12 amino acids. The chain's CDR3 is CASSLWGSEAFF. CDR3 nucleotide sequence: TGTGCCAGCAGTTTATGGGGGTCTGAAGCTTTCTTT.

This clonotype appeared a few times. The rearrangement uses TRBV5-5 and TRBJ1-5; TRBD1 matches at 7 bases. Losses at the gene ends were 4 bases for V and 6 bases for J; bases not matched to a gene: 16. Germline loops: CDR1 SGHKS, CDR2 YYEKEE (reference sequence). This CDR3 contains 17 residues. This CDR3 reads CASSALGGDSSVQPQHF. CDR3 nucleotides: TGTGCCAGCAGCGCTCTGGGCGGGGACAGTTCGGTTCAGCCCCAGCATTTT.

The rearrangement joins TRBV6-1 to TRBJ1-5; D gene uncertain. The CDR3 has 12 residues. The V end lost 5 bases, the J end lost 6 bases, and 8 bases lay between the germline ends. Looked up from germline, CDR1 is MNHNS and CDR2 is SASEGT. The CDR3 DNA reads as TGTGCCAGCAGTCCTCGGGTTCAGCCCCAGCATTTT. The encoded protein is CASSPRVQPQHF.

V gene TRBV12-5 combines with J gene TRBJ1-1, with D tentatively TRBD1 (5 bases). V was pared by 5 bases and J by 1 base, with 5 bases between. CDR1 LGHNT and CDR2 FRNRAP come from the germline V gene. The CDR3 contains 12 residues. The CDR3 region has the DNA TGTGCTAGTGGTCAGGGGAACACTGAAGCTTTCTTT. Translating it yields CASGQGNTEAFF.

There are a few counts of this clonotype. The CDR3 DNA follows: TGCAGTGCCACATCCACGGAGGGACTCCATTGGAATAGTAGATATTTT. Its protein product is CSATSTEGLHWNSRYF. V and J are TRBV20-1 and TRBJ1-3, with a weak D call TRBD1 (5 bases). The CDR3 covers 16 residues. The V end lost 6 bases, the J end lost 15 bases, and 33 bases lay between the germline ends. Germline lookup yields CDR1 DFQATT and CDR2 SNEGSKA (reference sequence).

In this sample, this clonotype turned up a few times. The chain joins TRBV14 to TRBJ2-1, with D hard to call. The CDR3 covers 15 residues. V was shortened by 4 bases and J by 0 bases, with 10 bases between the two germline ends. Germline CDR1 is SGHDN and CDR2 is FVKESK. The CDR3 sequence: CASSPRGVSYNEQFF. The CDR3 DNA reads as TGTGCCAGCAGCCCCCGAGGTGTCTCCTACAATGAGCAGTTCTTC.

This chain uses TRBV4-2 with TRBJ1-2, with 7 nucleotides matching TRBD1. The germline gives CDR1 LGHNA, CDR2 YNFKEQ. There are 15 residues in the CDR3. J gave up 3 bases and V 4 bases, and 8 bases lay outside the gene matches. The CDR3 bases are TGTGCCAGCAGCCGGGGGGAAGGGGGCTACTATGGCTACACCTTC. Its translation is CASSRGEGGYYGYTF.

The chain combines TRBV19 with TRBJ2-1, with D possibly matching TRBD1 (6 bases). Germline V CDR1 and CDR2: LNHDA, SQIVND (reference sequence). There are 16 residues in the CDR3. Trimming took off 10 bases at V and 0 bases at J, with 19 bases between the two ends. This CDR3 reads CATADRVTPSYNEQFF. The CDR3 DNA sequence: TGTGCCACTGCGGACAGAGTCACACCCTCCTACAATGAGCAGTTCTTC.

This clonotype occurred a few times. The genes are TRBV7-9 and TRBJ1-1; a weak D match, TRBD1 (6 bases). Germline lookup yields CDR1 SEHNR and CDR2 FQNEAQ (reference sequence). V lost 5 bases and J lost 0, with 19 bases in between. This CDR3 has 17 amino acids. The DNA for the CDR3 is TGTGCCAGCAGCCTCTTCCAGGGGAAGGACATGAACACTGAAGCTTTCTTT. It specifies CASSLFQGKDMNTEAFF.

This clonotype was found a few times. V is TRBV3-1 and J is TRBJ2-3; D is possibly TRBD1 or TRBD2 (6 bases each). The V end lost 0 bases, the J end lost 4 bases, and 11 bases lay between the germline ends. This CDR3 contains 15 residues. Germline V gene sequence: CDR1 LGHDT, CDR2 YNNKEL (reference sequence). The CDR3 is CASSQDLGGADTQYF. DNA for the CDR3: TGTGCCAGCAGCCAAGATCTGGGGGGCGCAGATACGCAGTATTTT.

This clonotype was detected many times. This chain connects TRBV5-5 to TRBJ1-1; D perhaps matches TRBD1 (6 bases). Germline values: CDR1 SGHKS, CDR2 YYEKEE (reference sequence). The CDR3 loop spans 17 amino acids. The V end lost 3 bases, the J end lost 0 bases, and 18 bases lay between the germline ends. In DNA form, the CDR3 reads TGTGCCAGCAGCTCAACAAAGACAGGCCCGATGAACACTGAAGCTTTCTTT. It is translated as CASSSTKTGPMNTEAFF.

The genes are TRBV12-3 or TRBV12-4 and TRBJ2-1; D perhaps matches TRBD1 (6 bases). Deletions cut 1 base from V and 5 bases from J, with 9 bases between. The CDR3 consists of 14 residues. Here the CDR3 reads CASSLGGLNNEQFF. The DNA of the CDR3 is TGTGCCAGCAGTTTAGGGGGGCTAAACAATGAGCAGTTCTTC.

This clonotype has a count of ten or more. J is TRBJ2-3 and V is TRBV12-3 or TRBV12-4, with D perhaps being TRBD1 or TRBD2 (6 bases each). Trimming pared 7 bases from V and 2 bases from J, leaving 13 bases between. The CDR3 runs 14 residues. The CDR3 here is CASTWGAHTDTQYF. CDR3 nucleotide sequence: TGTGCCAGCACCTGGGGGGCACACACAGATACGCAGTATTTT.

The chain employs TRBV5-1 and TRBJ2-7; perhaps TRBD1 as D (5 bases). The CDR3 loop spans 11 amino acids. V lost 7 bases and J lost 11, with 16 bases in between. In germline, CDR1 is SGHRS, CDR2 YFSETQ. CDR3 nucleotides: TGCGCCAGCCCCCAGACAGTCAGGAAGTACTTC. Protein: CASPQTVRKYF. Using reference TRBV5-1 and TRBJ2-7 for the parts outside the CDR3, the full variable domain is KAGVTQTPRYLIKTRGQQVTLSCSPISGHRSVSWYQQTPGQGLQFLFEYFSETQRNKGNFPGRFSGRQFSNSRSEMNVSTLELGDSALYLCASPQTVRKYFGPGTRLTVT.

This clonotype has only a few counts. V and J are TRBV18 and TRBJ1-4; D unresolved. The CDR3 has 13 residues. V lost 5 bases, J lost 5 bases, and 9 bases lay in between. Per the germline V gene, CDR1 is KGHSH and CDR2 is LQKENI. CDR3 protein: CASSSGRNEKLFF. The CDR3 coding sequence is TGTGCCAGCTCATCAGGACGGAATGAAAAACTGTTTTTT.

This chain connects TRBV5-4 to TRBJ2-5; 7 nucleotides align to TRBD1. J was trimmed by 4 bases and V by 0 bases; bases with no gene match: 3. This CDR3 is built from 14 residues. CDR1 and CDR2 from the germline V gene are SGHNT and YYREEE (reference sequence). The CDR3 region is CASSLDRGRETQYF. CDR3 DNA: TGTGCCAGCAGCTTGGATAGGGGGCGAGAGACCCAGTACTTC.

V usage is TRBV6-2 or TRBV6-3 and J usage is TRBJ2-1; weak D call: TRBD2 (6 bases). The CDR3 sequence is 17 residues long. V gave up 7 bases and J gave up 2 bases, with 21 bases separating them. Germline CDR1 and CDR2: MNHEY and SVGEGT. In DNA form, the CDR3 reads TGTGCCAGCACCCGATTTCAGGGAGGTCTGGCCTACAATGAGCAGTTCTTC. Protein: CASTRFQGGLAYNEQFF.

This clonotype was picked up a small number of times. In DNA, the CDR3 is TGCGCCAGCAGCGTGTGGGGGCGTAGCACAGATACGCAGTATTTT. Translated: CASSVWGRSTDTQYF. The chain links TRBV4-1 to TRBJ2-3; maybe TRBD1 (6 bases). The ends were cut back, 5 bases at V and 0 bases at J, with 12 bases in the middle. This CDR3 is built from 15 residues. Germline CDR1 and CDR2: MGHRA and YSYEKL.

In its sample, this clonotype was seen many times. The V and J genes are TRBV5-5 and TRBJ1-5; 10 positions match TRBD1. Trimming removed 3 bases from V and 2 bases from J; junction bases left unmatched: 2. Germline V gene data show CDR1 as SGHKS and CDR2 as YYEKEE (reference sequence). This CDR3 has 15 residues. CDR3 nucleotide sequence: TGTGCCAGCAGCTGGGGGACAGGGGGCAATCAGCCCCAGCATTTT. This codes for CASSWGTGGNQPQHF. Full variable domain (rest looked up from reference TRBV5-5 and TRBJ1-5): DAGVTQSPTHLIKTRGQQVTLRCSPISGHKSVSWYQQVLGQGPQFIFQYYEKEERGRGNFPDRFSARQFPNYSSELNVNALLLGDSALYLCASSWGTGGNQPQHFGDGTRLSIL.

This clonotype was counted only a few times. V is TRBV4-3 and J is TRBJ2-7; 8 bases line up with TRBD2. Per germline, CDR1 LGHNA and CDR2 YSLEER. This CDR3 contains 16 residues. The junction had 10 bases not matched to a gene; V was cut back by 2 bases and J by 4 bases. CDR3 amino acids: CASSQYTGTSGYEQYF. The CDR3, as DNA: TGCGCCAGCAGCCAATACACCGGGACTAGTGGGTACGAGCAGTACTTC.

This clonotype showed up many times. The rearrangement joins TRBV18 to TRBJ2-1; D unresolved. The CDR3 length is 17 residues. Germline CDR1 KGHSH, CDR2 LQKENI. V was cut by 3 bases and J by 0 bases, with 15 bases left in between. Here the CDR3 reads CASSPRPAASSYNEQFF. For the CDR3, the DNA is TGTGCCAGCTCACCCCGACCCGCAGCGAGCTCCTACAATGAGCAGTTCTTC.